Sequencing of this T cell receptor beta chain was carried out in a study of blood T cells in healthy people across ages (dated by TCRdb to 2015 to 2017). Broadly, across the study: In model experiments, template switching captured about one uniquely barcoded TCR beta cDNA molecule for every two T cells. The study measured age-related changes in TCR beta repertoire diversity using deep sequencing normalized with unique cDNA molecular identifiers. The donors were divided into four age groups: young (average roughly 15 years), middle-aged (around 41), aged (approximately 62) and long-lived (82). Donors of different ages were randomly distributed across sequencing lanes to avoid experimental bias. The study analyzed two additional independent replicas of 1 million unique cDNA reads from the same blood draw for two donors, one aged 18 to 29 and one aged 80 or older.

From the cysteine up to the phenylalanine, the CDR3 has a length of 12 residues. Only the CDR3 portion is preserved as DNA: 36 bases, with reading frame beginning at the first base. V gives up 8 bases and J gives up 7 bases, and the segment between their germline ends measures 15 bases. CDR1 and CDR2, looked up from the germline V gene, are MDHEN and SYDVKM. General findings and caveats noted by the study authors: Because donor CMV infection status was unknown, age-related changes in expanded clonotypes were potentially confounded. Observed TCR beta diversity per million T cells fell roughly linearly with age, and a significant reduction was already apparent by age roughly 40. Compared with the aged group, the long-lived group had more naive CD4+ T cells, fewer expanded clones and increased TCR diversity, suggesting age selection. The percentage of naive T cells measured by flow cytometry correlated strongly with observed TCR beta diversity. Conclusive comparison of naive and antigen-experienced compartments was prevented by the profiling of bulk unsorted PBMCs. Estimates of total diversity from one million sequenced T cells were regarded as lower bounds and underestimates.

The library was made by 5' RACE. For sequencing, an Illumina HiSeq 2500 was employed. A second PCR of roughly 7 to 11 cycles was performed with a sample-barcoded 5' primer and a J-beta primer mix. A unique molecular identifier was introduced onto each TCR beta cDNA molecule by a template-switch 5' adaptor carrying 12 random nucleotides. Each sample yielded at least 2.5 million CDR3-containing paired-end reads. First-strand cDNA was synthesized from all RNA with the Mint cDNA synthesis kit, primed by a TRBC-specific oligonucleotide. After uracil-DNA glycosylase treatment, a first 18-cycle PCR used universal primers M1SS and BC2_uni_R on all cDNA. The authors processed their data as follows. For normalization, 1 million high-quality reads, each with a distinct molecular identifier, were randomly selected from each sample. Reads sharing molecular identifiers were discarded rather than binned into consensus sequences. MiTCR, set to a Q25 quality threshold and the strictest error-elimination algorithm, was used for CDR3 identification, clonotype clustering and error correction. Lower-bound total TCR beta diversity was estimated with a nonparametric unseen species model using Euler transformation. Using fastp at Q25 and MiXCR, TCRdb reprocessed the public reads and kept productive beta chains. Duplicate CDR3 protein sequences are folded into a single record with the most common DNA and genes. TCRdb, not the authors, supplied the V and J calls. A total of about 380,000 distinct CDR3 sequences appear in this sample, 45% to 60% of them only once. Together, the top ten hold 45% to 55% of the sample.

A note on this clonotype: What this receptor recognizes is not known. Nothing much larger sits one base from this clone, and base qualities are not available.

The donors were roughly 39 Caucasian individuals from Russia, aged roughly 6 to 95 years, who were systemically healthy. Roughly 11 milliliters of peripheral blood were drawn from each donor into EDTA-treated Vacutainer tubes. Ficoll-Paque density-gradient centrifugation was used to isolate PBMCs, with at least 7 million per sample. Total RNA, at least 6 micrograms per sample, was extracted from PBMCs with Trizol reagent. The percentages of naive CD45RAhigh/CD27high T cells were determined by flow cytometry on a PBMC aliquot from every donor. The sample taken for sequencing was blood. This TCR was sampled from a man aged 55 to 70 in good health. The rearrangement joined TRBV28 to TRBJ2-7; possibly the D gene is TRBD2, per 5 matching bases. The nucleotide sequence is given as TGTGCCAGCGGACTGAGGGTCGATGAGCAGTACTTC. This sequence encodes CASGLRVDEQYF.